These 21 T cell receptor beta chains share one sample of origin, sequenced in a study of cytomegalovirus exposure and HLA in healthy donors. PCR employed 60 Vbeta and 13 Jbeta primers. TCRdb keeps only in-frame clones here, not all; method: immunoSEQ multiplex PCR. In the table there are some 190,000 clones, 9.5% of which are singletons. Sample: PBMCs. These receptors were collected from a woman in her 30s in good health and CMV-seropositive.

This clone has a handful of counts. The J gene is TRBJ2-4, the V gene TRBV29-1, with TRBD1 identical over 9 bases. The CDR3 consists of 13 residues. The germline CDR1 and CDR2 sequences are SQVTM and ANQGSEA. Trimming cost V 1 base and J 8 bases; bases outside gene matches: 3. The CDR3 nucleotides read TGCAGCGTTGAAGGACAGGGGGGGGACATTCAGTACTTC. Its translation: CSVEGQGGDIQYF. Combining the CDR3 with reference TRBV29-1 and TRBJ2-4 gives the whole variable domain SAVISQKPSRDICQRGTSLTIQCQVDSQVTMMFWYRQQPGQSLTLIATANQGSEATYESGFVIDKFPISRPNLTFSTLTVSNMSPEDSSIYLCSVEGQGGDIQYFGAGTRLSVL.

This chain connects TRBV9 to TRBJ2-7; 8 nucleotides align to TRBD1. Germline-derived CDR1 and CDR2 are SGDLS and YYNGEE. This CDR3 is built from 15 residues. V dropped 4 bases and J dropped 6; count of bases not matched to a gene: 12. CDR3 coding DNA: TGTGCCAGCAGCACTCGGACAGGGTGGGTCGTCGAGCAGTACTTC. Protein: CASSTRTGWVVEQYF.

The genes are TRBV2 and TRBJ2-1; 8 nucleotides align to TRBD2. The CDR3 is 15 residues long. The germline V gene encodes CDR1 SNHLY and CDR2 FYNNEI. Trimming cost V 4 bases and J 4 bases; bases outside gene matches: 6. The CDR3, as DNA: TGTGCCAGCAGTGCCCGGGGGACTAGATACAATGAGCAGTTCTTC. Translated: CASSARGTRYNEQFF.

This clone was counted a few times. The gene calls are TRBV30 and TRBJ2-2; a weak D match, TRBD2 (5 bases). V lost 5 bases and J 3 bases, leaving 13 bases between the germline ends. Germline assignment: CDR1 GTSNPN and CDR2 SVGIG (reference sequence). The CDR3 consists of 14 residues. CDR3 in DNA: TGTGCCTGGGGTCTTGAGGGAGACACCGGGGAGCTGTTTTTT. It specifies CAWGLEGDTGELFF.

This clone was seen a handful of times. The CDR3 DNA sequence: TGTGCCAGCACCAGACAGGGGGCTGACACTGAAGCTTTCTTT. Amino acids: CASTRQGADTEAFF. The chain recombines TRBV11-2 with TRBJ1-1, with 10 bases fitting TRBD1. Germline lookup yields CDR1 SGHAT and CDR2 FQNNGV. Unmatched junction bases numbered 5, after V lost 7 bases and J lost 3 bases. The length of the CDR3 is 14 residues.

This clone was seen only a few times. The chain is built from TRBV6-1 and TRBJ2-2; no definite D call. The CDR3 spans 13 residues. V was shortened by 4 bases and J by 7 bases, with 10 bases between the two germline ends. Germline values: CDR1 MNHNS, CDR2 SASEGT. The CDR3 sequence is CASSGFWSGELFF. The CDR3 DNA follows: TGTGCCAGCAGTGGGTTTTGGAGCGGGGAGCTGTTTTTT.

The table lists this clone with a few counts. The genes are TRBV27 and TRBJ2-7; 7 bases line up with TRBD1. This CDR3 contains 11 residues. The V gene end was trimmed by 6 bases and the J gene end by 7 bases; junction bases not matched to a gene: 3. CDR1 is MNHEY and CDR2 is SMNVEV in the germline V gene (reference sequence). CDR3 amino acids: CASSRGSEQYF. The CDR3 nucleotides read TGTGCCAGCAGCAGGGGGAGTGAGCAGTACTTC.

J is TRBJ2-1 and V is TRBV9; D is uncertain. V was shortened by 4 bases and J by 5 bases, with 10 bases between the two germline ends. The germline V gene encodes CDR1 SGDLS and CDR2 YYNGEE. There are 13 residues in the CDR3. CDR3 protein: CASSPTLHNEQFF. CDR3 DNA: TGTGCCAGCAGCCCGACACTCCACAATGAGCAGTTCTTC.

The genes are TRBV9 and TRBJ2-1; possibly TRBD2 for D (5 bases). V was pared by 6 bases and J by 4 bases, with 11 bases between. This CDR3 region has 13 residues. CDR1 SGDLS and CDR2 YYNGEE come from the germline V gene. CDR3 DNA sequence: TGTGCCAGCACCCCATGGAGGTACAATGAGCAGTTCTTC. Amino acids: CASTPWRYNEQFF.

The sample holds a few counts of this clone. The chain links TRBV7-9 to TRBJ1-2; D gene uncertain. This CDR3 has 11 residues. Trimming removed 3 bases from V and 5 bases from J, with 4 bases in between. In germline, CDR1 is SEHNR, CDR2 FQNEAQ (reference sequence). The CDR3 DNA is TGTGCCAGCAGCTTGGCATATGGCTACACCTTC. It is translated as CASSLAYGYTF.

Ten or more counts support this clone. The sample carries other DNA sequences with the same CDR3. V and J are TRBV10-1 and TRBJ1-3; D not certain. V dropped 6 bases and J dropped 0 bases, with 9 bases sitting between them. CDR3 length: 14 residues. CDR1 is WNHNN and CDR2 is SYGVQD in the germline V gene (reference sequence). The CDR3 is CASRAGHSGNTIYF. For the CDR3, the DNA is TGCGCCAGCAGAGCAGGCCACTCTGGAAACACCATATATTTT.

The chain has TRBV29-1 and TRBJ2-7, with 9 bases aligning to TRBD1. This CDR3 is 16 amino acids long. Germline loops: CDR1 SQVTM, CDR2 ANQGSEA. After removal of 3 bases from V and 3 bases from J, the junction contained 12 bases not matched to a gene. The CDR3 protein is CSVESPGGTGFYEQYF. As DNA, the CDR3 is TGCAGCGTTGAGTCCCCTGGGGGGACAGGGTTCTACGAGCAGTACTTC.

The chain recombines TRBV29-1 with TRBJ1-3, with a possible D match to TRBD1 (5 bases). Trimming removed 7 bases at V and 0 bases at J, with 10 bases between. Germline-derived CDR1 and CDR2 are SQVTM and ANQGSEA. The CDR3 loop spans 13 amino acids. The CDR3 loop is CSAATASGNTIYF. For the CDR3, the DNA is TGCAGCGCTGCGACAGCCTCTGGAAACACCATATATTTT.

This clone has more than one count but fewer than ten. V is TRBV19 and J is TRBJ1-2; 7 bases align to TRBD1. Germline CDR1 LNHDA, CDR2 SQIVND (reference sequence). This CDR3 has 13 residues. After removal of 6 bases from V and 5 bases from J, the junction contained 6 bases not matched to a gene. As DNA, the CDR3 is TGTGCCAGTAGGGACAGGTCCTTTTATGGCTACACCTTC. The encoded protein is CASRDRSFYGYTF.

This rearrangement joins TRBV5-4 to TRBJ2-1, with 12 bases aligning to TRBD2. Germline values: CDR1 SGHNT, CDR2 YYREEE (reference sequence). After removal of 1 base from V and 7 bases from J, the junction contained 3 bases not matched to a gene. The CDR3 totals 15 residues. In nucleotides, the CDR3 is TGTGCCAGCAGCTTGCTAGCGGGGGGGTCTAATGAGCAGTTCTTC. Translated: CASSLLAGGSNEQFF.

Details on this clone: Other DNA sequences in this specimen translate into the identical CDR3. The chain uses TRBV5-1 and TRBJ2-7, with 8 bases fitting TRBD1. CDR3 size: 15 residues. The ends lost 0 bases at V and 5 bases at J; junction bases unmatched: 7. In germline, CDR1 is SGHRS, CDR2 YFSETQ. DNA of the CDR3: TGCGCCAGCAGCTTGGTATCAGGGGGCGTCGACGAGCAGTACTTC. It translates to CASSLVSGGVDEQYF.

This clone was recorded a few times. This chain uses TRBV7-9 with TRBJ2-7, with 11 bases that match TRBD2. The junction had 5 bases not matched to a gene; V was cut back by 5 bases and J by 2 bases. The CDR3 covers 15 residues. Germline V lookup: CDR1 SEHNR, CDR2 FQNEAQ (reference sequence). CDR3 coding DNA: TGTGCCAGCAGCCATACTAGCGGGAGCCCCTACGAGCAGTACTTC. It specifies CASSHTSGSPYEQYF.

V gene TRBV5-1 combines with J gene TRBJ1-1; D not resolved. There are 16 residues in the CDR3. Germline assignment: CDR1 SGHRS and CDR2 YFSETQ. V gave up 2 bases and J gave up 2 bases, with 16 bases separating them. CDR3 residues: CASSFSAGLINTEAFF. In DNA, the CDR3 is TGCGCCAGCAGCTTCTCCGCAGGCCTGATTAACACTGAAGCTTTCTTT. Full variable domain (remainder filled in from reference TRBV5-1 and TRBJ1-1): KAGVTQTPRYLIKTRGQQVTLSCSPISGHRSVSWYQQTPGQGLQFLFEYFSETQRNKGNFPGRFSGRQFSNSRSEMNVSTLELGDSALYLCASSFSAGLINTEAFFGQGTRLTVV.

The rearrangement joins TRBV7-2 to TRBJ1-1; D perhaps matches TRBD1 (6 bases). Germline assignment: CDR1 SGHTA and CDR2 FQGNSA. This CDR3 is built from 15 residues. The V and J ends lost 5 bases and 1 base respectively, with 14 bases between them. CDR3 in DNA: TGTGCCAGCAGCCCCAAAGGGGGGGGGAACACTGAAGCTTTCTTT. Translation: CASSPKGGGNTEAFF.

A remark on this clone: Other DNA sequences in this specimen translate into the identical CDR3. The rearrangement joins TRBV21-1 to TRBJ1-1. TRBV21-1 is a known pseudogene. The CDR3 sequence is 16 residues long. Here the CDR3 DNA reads TGTGCCAGCAGCAAAGCGCTCCGGGGAAGGAGCACTGAAGCTTTCTTT. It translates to CASSKALRGRSTEAFF.

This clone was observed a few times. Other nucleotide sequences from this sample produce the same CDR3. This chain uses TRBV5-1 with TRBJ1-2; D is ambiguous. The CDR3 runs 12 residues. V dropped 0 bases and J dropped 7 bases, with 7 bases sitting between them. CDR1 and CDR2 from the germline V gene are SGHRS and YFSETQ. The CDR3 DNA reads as TGCGCCAGCAGCTTGGGAGGAGGTGGCTACACCTTC. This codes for CASSLGGGGYTF. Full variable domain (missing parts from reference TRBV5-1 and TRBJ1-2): KAGVTQTPRYLIKTRGQQVTLSCSPISGHRSVSWYQQTPGQGLQFLFEYFSETQRNKGNFPGRFSGRQFSNSRSEMNVSTLELGDSALYLCASSLGGGGYTFGSGTRLTVV.